These 2 T cell receptor beta chains originate from one sample sequenced in a study of monozygotic twins with inflammatory bowel disease. TCRdb reprocessed the 5' RACE reads; each CDR3 protein has one entry and no DNA is given. This table lists some 160,000 distinct CDR3 sequences. Sequencing was performed on blood. The receptors were sampled from a human donor with ulcerative colitis or Crohn's disease, or a healthy co-twin of an affected twin (not recorded which).

The chain couples TRBV16 to TRBJ2-7; no DNA is available, so the TRBD2 call from TCRdb remains unchecked. CDR3 length: 16 residues. The germline gives CDR1 KGHSY, CDR2 FQNENV. This CDR3 reads CASSQPTRSPTYEQYF. The whole variable domain, filled in from reference TRBV16 and TRBJ2-7, reads GEEVAQTPKHLVRGEGQKAKLYCAPIKGHSYVFWYQQVLKNEFKFLISFQNENVFDETGMPKERFSAKCLPNSPCSLEIQATKLEDSAVYFCASSQPTRSPTYEQYFGPGTRLTVT.

V gene TRBV15 combines with J gene TRBJ2-3. The CDR3 runs 14 residues. Germline assignment: CDR1 LNHNV and CDR2 YYDKDF (reference sequence). CDR3 loop: CATSRGSSPDTQYF. Full variable domain (outside the CDR3, taken from reference TRBV15 and TRBJ2-3): DAMVIQNPRYQVTQFGKPVTLSCSQTLNHNVMYWYQQKSSQAPKLLFHYYDKDFNNEADTPDNFQSRRPNTSFCFLDIRSPGLGDTAMYLCATSRGSSPDTQYFGPGTRLTVL.